This T cell receptor (beta chain) originates from a study of T cell responses to AZD1222 COVID-19 vaccine. About the study: Whether given at about 4 or about 12 weeks, second doses were pooled. Notes on the study in general: The donor cohort was predominantly white British with a female majority, and clonal diversity may have been underestimated. Breadth and depth of Spike-specific TCRs rose after two AZD1222 doses.

Clones were sequenced by immunoSEQ multiplex PCR, and TCRdb holds only the in-frame ones, with some missing. In the table there are roughly 100,000 clones, around 86% of which are singletons. The germline gives CDR1 LNHDA, CDR2 SQIVND (reference sequence). The ends were cut back, 4 bases at V and 6 bases at J, with 16 bases in the middle. The CDR3 is 15 residues long. On this clone itself: Its antigen is currently unknown.

The chain carries TRBV19 and TRBJ1-5; D is unresolved. The sequences come from peripheral blood, collected on day 0 of AZD1222 vaccination. The clonotype originates from an adult in good health. The DNA for the CDR3 is TGTGCCAGTAGTACTTTAAAAGGGTTGATTCAGCCCCAGCATTTT. This codes for CASSTLKGLIQPQHF.